What follows are 31 T cell receptor beta chains derived from one specimen sequenced in a study of T cells in women clearing cervical HPV infection. The data were produced by immunoSEQ multiplex PCR, yet TCRdb's version contains in-frame clones alone and is incomplete. Its clone listing holds more than 30,000 clones. Input material: blood buffy coat. Every receptor here comes from a woman aged 18-70 years with a cervical HPV16 infection that either progressed to CIN3+ or cleared (not recorded which).

On this clone: The CDR3 end lies 3 residues beyond the end of the read and is filled in from the germline J gene. The V call is TRBV20-1, the J call TRBJ1-1, with 8 nucleotides matching TRBD1. This CDR3 is 18 amino acids long. Trimming cost V 3 bases and J 5 bases; bases outside gene matches: 20. The germline CDR1 and CDR2 sequences are DFQATT and SNEGSKA (reference sequence). The sequenced CDR3 bases are TGCAGTGCTAGTGCCTTGGATTCGGGAATCAGGGGGCAAACTGAA. Its protein is CSASALDSGIRGQTE. The CDR3 reads in full as CSASALDSGIRGQTEAFF.

Notes on this clone: The CDR3 end falls 3 residues outside the read, so it is completed with the germline J gene. V usage is TRBV19 and J usage is TRBJ1-2; 8 bases match TRBD1. Per germline, CDR1 LNHDA and CDR2 SQIVND (reference sequence). This CDR3 has 15 residues. J was trimmed by 4 bases and V by 1 base; bases with no gene match: 5. CDR3: CASSIGRDRIYGYTF. CDR3 bases read: TGTGCCAGTAGTATAGGCCGGGACAGGATCTATGGC.

A remark on this clone: The CDR3 goes on 3 residues after the read ends, and that part is filled in from the germline J gene. The chain uses TRBV7-2 and TRBJ2-1; TRBD2 matches at 9 bases. The V gene end was trimmed by 5 bases and the J gene end by 5 bases; junction bases not matched to a gene: 7. The CDR3 consists of 15 residues. Germline V gene data show CDR1 as SGHTA and CDR2 as FQGNSA. CDR3 amino acids: CASSRAGGTNNEQFF. Partial CDR3 DNA: TGTGCCAGCAGCCGAGCGGGGGGAACTAACAATGAG.

On this clone: The DNA ends 3 residues before the CDR3 does, and the rest of the CDR3 is filled in from the germline J gene. This chain joins TRBV20-1 and TRBJ2-7; the D gene is possibly TRBD1 (6 bases). The CDR3 has 12 residues. The V end was cut by 0 bases, the J end by 3 bases, with 6 bases between. Looked up from germline, CDR1 is DFQATT and CDR2 is SNEGSKA (reference sequence). CDR3 protein: CSAREGHYEQYF. The DNA read from the CDR3 is TGCAGTGCTAGAGAGGGACACTACGAG.

Notes on this clone: The CDR3 end falls 3 residues outside the read, so it is completed with the germline J gene. The rearrangement joins TRBV6-1 to TRBJ2-7; perhaps TRBD1 as D (6 bases). V gave up 2 bases and J gave up 6 bases, with 17 bases separating them. Looked up from germline, CDR1 is MNHNS and CDR2 is SASEGT. The length of the CDR3 is 15 residues. CDR3: CASSERGRGVSEQYF. The CDR3 bases that were read are TGTGCCAGCAGTGAAAGGGGCAGGGGAGTTAGCGAG.

As for this clone: The missing CDR3 end, 3 residues past where the read stops, is filled in from the germline J gene. The chain uses TRBV20-1 and TRBJ2-7, with 7 bases fitting TRBD2. Germline V gene sequence: CDR1 DFQATT, CDR2 SNEGSKA (reference sequence). The CDR3 has 17 residues. The ends lost 0 bases at V and 2 bases at J; junction bases unmatched: 13. The sequenced CDR3 bases are TGCAGTGCTAGAGATGTTTCCAGCCCGGGACTAACCTACGAG. As protein: CSARDVSSPGLTYE. The entire CDR3 protein is CSARDVSSPGLTYEQYF.

As for this clone: The junction differs from germline at one of its ends, possibly a read error. The read finishes 3 residues shy of the CDR3 end, and the germline J gene is used to complete it. The V call is TRBV7-7, the J call TRBJ2-3; TRBD2 might be the D (5 bases). The germline V gene encodes CDR1 SSHAT and CDR2 FNYEAQ (reference sequence). The CDR3 consists of 15 residues. CDR3 residues: CASSPLGLPTDTQYF. CDR3 DNA (partial): TGTGCTAGCAGCCCACTAGGACTCCCCACAGATACG.

As concerns this clone: The read stops 3 residues short of the end of the CDR3; the missing end is completed from the germline J gene. The chain carries TRBV27 and TRBJ2-5, with a tentative D call TRBD2 (6 bases). The CDR3 runs 13 residues. The germline V gene has CDR1 MNHEY and CDR2 SMNVEV (reference sequence). Trimming took 3 bases from V and 3 from J, leaving 8 bases between them. The CDR3 spells CASSFSGEETQYF. The covered CDR3 bases are TGTGCCAGCAGTTTCTCGGGGGAAGAGACC.

Concerning this clone itself: The observed sequence ends 3 residues before the CDR3 terminus, with the missing tail filled in from the germline J gene. The chain links TRBV19 to TRBJ1-2; 10 positions agree with TRBD1. The CDR3 loop spans 14 amino acids. Germline lookup yields CDR1 LNHDA and CDR2 SQIVND (reference sequence). CDR3 DNA, as far as it was read: TGTGCCAGTAGTCCCCCGACAGGGGGCGTAGGC. Translated: CASSPPTGGVG. The complete CDR3 sequence is CASSPPTGGVGYTF.

A remark on this clone: The CDR3 goes on 3 residues after the read ends, and that part is filled in from the germline J gene. The chain combines TRBV29-1 with TRBJ2-2; possible D gene TRBD2, 5 bases. Germline V gives CDR1 SQVTM, CDR2 ANQGSEA. The CDR3 contains 15 residues. V was shortened by 1 base and J by 0 bases, with 9 bases between the two germline ends. The CDR3 protein is CSVEAGNTNTGELFF. The CDR3 bases that were read are TGCAGCGTTGAAGCGGGGAACACGAACACCGGGGAG.

Worth noting for this clone: One end of the junction fails to match germline, which may point to a read error. The read is 3 residues too short to cover the CDR3 end, so that end is filled in from the germline J gene. Other DNA sequences from this sample encode an identical CDR3 as well. The chain employs TRBV7-9 and TRBJ1-3, with D tentatively TRBD1 (6 bases). This CDR3 has 14 amino acids. CDR1 and CDR2 from the germline V gene are SEHNR and FQNEAQ (reference sequence). The sequenced part of the CDR3 DNA is TGTGCCAGCAGCTTAGAGGGGGTGTTGAACACT. Amino acid sequence: CASSLEGVLNT. The whole CDR3 region reads CASSLEGVLNTIYF.

The sequenced CDR3 bases are TGTGCCAGTAGTAGCATGGACAGCTCCGAC. Protein sequence: CASSSMDSSD. Given in full, the CDR3 is CASSSMDSSDYTF. The chain combines TRBV19 with TRBJ1-2, with D tentatively TRBD1 (6 bases). The missing CDR3 end, 3 residues past where the read stops, is filled in from the germline J gene. This CDR3 contains 13 residues. CDR1 and CDR2 (germline): LNHDA, SQIVND (reference sequence). The whole variable domain, filled in from reference TRBV19 and TRBJ1-2, reads DGGITQSPKYLFRKEGQNVTLSCEQNLNHDAMYWYRQDPGQGLRLIYYSQIVNDFQKGDIAEGYSVSREKKESFPLTVTSAQKNPTAFYLCASSSMDSSDYTFGSGTRLTVV.

Concerning this clone: Coverage ceases 3 residues before the CDR3 finishes, and the germline J gene fills in the end. The chain is built from TRBV20-1 and TRBJ2-7; TRBD1 aligns across 7 bases. Germline CDR1 and CDR2: DFQATT and SNEGSKA (reference sequence). The CDR3 extends over 15 amino acids. V lost 0 bases to trimming and J lost 5 bases; unmatched junction nucleotides: 10. Incomplete CDR3 DNA: TGCAGTGCTAGAGAAGCAGGGGGATCGGCTCACGAG. Its translation: CSAREAGGSAHE. The full-length CDR3 reads as CSAREAGGSAHEQYF.

To note about this clone: The read ends 3 residues before the CDR3 terminus; that terminus is restored from the germline J gene. V usage is TRBV19 and J usage is TRBJ1-2; 11 nucleotides align to TRBD1. Germline lookup yields CDR1 LNHDA and CDR2 SQIVND (reference sequence). CDR3 length: 15 residues. CDR3 in amino acids: CASSTRRTGGGDYTF. The CDR3 DNA, read in part, is TGTGCCAGTAGTACCCGCCGGACAGGGGGCGGCGAC.

Worth noting for this clone: The read is 3 residues too short to cover the CDR3 end, so that end is filled in from the germline J gene. V is TRBV30 and J is TRBJ2-1, with 13 bases matching TRBD2. V gave up 0 bases and J gave up 4 bases; unmatched junction bases: 15. The CDR3 contains 20 residues. The germline gives CDR1 GTSNPN, CDR2 SVGIG (reference sequence). CDR3 bases read: TGTGCCTGGAGTGTACCCAGGGGGCAGACTAGCGGGAGGTTATACAATGAG. It translates to CAWSVPRGQTSGRLYNE. The whole CDR3 reads CAWSVPRGQTSGRLYNEQFF. Full variable domain (remainder filled in from reference TRBV30 and TRBJ2-1): SQTIHQWPATLVQPVGSPLSLECTVEGTSNPNLYWYRQAAGRGLQLLFYSVGIGQISSEVPQNLSASRPQDRQFILSSKKLLLSDSGFYLCAWSVPRGQTSGRLYNEQFFGPGTRLTVL.

With regard to this clone: Coverage ceases 3 residues before the CDR3 finishes, and the germline J gene fills in the end. The rearrangement joins TRBV18 to TRBJ1-2; D perhaps matches TRBD1 (6 bases). This CDR3 has 14 residues. Germline V lookup: CDR1 KGHSH, CDR2 LQKENI. CDR3 bases read: TGTGCCAGCTCACCACTGGTCCGGACAGATACC. It is translated as CASSPLVRTDT. From start to end, the CDR3 is CASSPLVRTDTYTF.

Points on this clone: With the read ending 3 residues before the CDR3 end, the germline J gene is used to fill in that end. This chain joins TRBV7-9 and TRBJ1-4; no firm D call. This CDR3 is 10 amino acids long. CDR1 and CDR2 (germline): SEHNR, FQNEAQ (reference sequence). The CDR3: CASSLAVLFF. The part of the CDR3 DNA that was read is TGTGCCAGCAGCTTAGCCGTA.

As to this clone: The read gets to within 3 residues of the CDR3 end, and the germline J gene fills in the rest. The V gene is TRBV29-1, the J gene TRBJ2-5; D perhaps matches TRBD1 (5 bases). Germline V gene sequence: CDR1 SQVTM, CDR2 ANQGSEA. V shed 0 bases and J shed 1 base, with 15 bases lying between them. This CDR3 is 16 amino acids long. The CDR3 reads CSVEDRRVYAQETQYF. Partial CDR3 DNA: TGCAGCGTTGAAGATCGCAGGGTATACGCCCAAGAGACC.

As concerns this clone: The DNA ends 3 residues before the CDR3 does, and the rest of the CDR3 is filled in from the germline J gene. The V and J genes are TRBV20-1 and TRBJ2-2; a weak D match, TRBD1 (6 bases). The CDR3 covers 15 residues. CDR1 is DFQATT, CDR2 SNEGSKA, per germline (reference sequence). CDR3 in amino acids: CSAREQGFHNSPLFF. The CDR3 bases that were read are TGCAGTGCTAGAGAACAGGGTTTCCATAATTCACCG.

CDR3 bases read: TGCAGTGTCTGGGGCACGGTAGAGACC. This gives the protein CSVWGTVET. In full, the CDR3 is CSVWGTVETQYF. The chain couples TRBV20-1 to TRBJ2-5; a possible D gene is TRBD1 (5 bases). Read sequence stops 3 residues before the CDR3 end, and the germline J gene provides the missing end. CDR3 length: 12 residues. Looked up from germline, CDR1 is DFQATT and CDR2 is SNEGSKA (reference sequence). The V end was cut by 7 bases, the J end by 4 bases, with 13 bases between.

In regard to this clone: The CDR3 extends 3 residues past the end of the read, so its final part is completed from the germline J gene. The V gene is TRBV18, the J gene TRBJ1-3; perhaps TRBD1 as D (6 bases). V shed 0 bases and J shed 0 bases, with 18 bases lying between them. The CDR3 covers 19 residues. Germline V gives CDR1 KGHSH, CDR2 LQKENI. The covered CDR3 bases are TGTGCCAGCTCACCACCGGGGGGGGCCGTCTCGAGCTCTGGAAACACC. As protein: CASSPPGGAVSSSGNT. The CDR3 as a whole reads CASSPPGGAVSSSGNTIYF. The whole variable domain, remainder taken from reference TRBV18 and TRBJ1-3, is NAGVMQNPRHLVRRRGQEARLRCSPMKGHSHVYWYRQLPEEGLKFMVYLQKENIIDESGMPKERFSAEFPKEGPSILRIQQVVRGDSAAYFCASSPPGGAVSSSGNTIYFGEGSWLTVV.

Worth noting for this clone: The observed sequence ends 3 residues before the CDR3 terminus, with the missing tail filled in from the germline J gene. The genes are TRBV7-9 and TRBJ2-3; D remains unclear. Germline values: CDR1 SEHNR, CDR2 FQNEAQ (reference sequence). V shed 6 bases and J shed 5 bases, with 9 bases lying between them. This CDR3 comprises 12 residues. CDR3 DNA (partial): TGTGCCAGCAGGTACATCGAAGATACG. Translated, it gives CASRYIEDT. The whole CDR3 is CASRYIEDTQYF.

On this clone itself: The sequence runs out 3 residues before the end of the CDR3; the remainder is reconstructed from the germline J gene. The chain recombines TRBV5-5 with TRBJ1-1; the D gene is possibly TRBD1 (6 bases). The germline V gene has CDR1 SGHKS and CDR2 YYEKEE (reference sequence). Between the trimmed V and J ends, which lost 3 bases and 4 bases, there was a span of 10 bases. The CDR3 loop spans 13 amino acids. The sequenced part of the CDR3 DNA is TGTGCCAGCAGCTCACAGGGCGGCACTGAA. It is translated as CASSSQGGTE. The full-length CDR3 reads as CASSSQGGTEAFF.

This CDR3 reads CASSVQGATEAFF. The CDR3 bases that were read are TGTGCCAGCAGTGTCCAGGGGGCCACTGAA. The chain joins TRBV2 to TRBJ1-1; 8 nucleotides agree with TRBD1. The read terminates 3 residues ahead of where the CDR3 ends, so the germline J gene completes it. Germline assignment: CDR1 SNHLY and CDR2 FYNNEI. This CDR3 has 13 amino acids. The V and J ends lost 4 bases and 4 bases, in that order; junction bases with no gene match: 2.

To note about this clone: The CDR3 extends 3 residues past the end of the read, so its final part is completed from the germline J gene. The chain recombines TRBV5-1 with TRBJ2-1; 8 nucleotides agree with TRBD1. The CDR3 length is 16 residues. Per the germline V gene, CDR1 is SGHRS and CDR2 is YFSETQ. Losses at the gene ends were 3 bases for V and 3 bases for J; bases not matched to a gene: 8. The part of the CDR3 DNA that was read is TGCGCCAGCAGCTATAATACAGGGGGAAACTACAATGAG. Its protein is CASSYNTGGNYNE. The full CDR3 reads CASSYNTGGNYNEQFF.

As concerns this clone: The CDR3 end falls 3 residues outside the read, so it is completed with the germline J gene. This chain uses TRBV11-2 with TRBJ1-1; TRBD1 agrees at 9 bases. J lost 5 bases, V lost 5 bases, and 6 bases had no gene match. The CDR3 sequence is 14 residues long. The germline gives CDR1 SGHAT, CDR2 FQNNGV. The CDR3 spells CASSRDRGRTEAFF. CDR3 bases read: TGTGCCAGCAGCCGCGACAGGGGGAGGACTGAA. Supplemented by reference TRBV11-2 and TRBJ1-1, the full variable domain reads EAGVAQSPRYKIIEKRQSVAFWCNPISGHATLYWYQQILGQGPKLLIQFQNNGVVDDSQLPKDRFSAERLKGVDSTLKIQPAKLEDSAVYLCASSRDRGRTEAFFGQGTRLTVV.

A note on this clone: The read stops 3 residues short of the end of the CDR3; the missing end is completed from the germline J gene. This chain uses TRBV19 with TRBJ2-1; TRBD2 aligns across 14 bases. This CDR3 region has 14 residues. Germline CDR1 LNHDA, CDR2 SQIVND (reference sequence). Losses at the gene ends were 11 bases for V and 7 bases for J; bases not matched to a gene: 7. The covered CDR3 bases are TGTGCCTCGCAGACTAGCGGGAGGGCAAATGAG. It encodes CASQTSGRANE. In full, the CDR3 is CASQTSGRANEQFF.

Worth noting for this clone: The CDR3 extends 3 residues past the end of the read, so its final part is completed from the germline J gene. The rearrangement links TRBV5-1 to TRBJ1-2; 9 nucleotides align to TRBD1. Trimming removed 4 bases from V and 7 bases from J; junction bases left unmatched: 8. This CDR3 comprises 14 residues. The germline V gene has CDR1 SGHRS and CDR2 YFSETQ. CDR3 sequence: CASSTGQGPSGYTF. Partial CDR3 DNA: TGCGCCAGCAGCACCGGACAGGGGCCTTCTGGC.

As regards this clone: The DNA ends 3 residues before the CDR3 does, and the rest of the CDR3 is filled in from the germline J gene. The V and J genes are TRBV6-1 and TRBJ2-7, with 7 bases fitting TRBD1. V lost 0 bases to trimming and J lost 6 bases; unmatched junction nucleotides: 8. The CDR3 is 15 amino acids. Germline values: CDR1 MNHNS, CDR2 SASEGT. The CDR3 reads CASSEAQSGGSEQYF. CDR3 DNA, as far as it was read: TGTGCCAGCAGTGAAGCCCAGTCAGGGGGATCCGAG.

The CDR3 loop is CASRDGTGRYEQYF. The part of the CDR3 DNA that was read is TGTGCCAGCAGGGACGGGACAGGACGCTACGAG. The chain employs TRBV2 and TRBJ2-7, with TRBD1 matching over 8 bases. With the read ending 3 residues before the CDR3 end, the germline J gene is used to fill in that end. Trimming removed 6 bases from V and 3 bases from J; junction bases left unmatched: 7. The CDR3 length is 14 residues. CDR1 and CDR2 from the germline V gene are SNHLY and FYNNEI.

Turning to this clone: Coverage ceases 3 residues before the CDR3 finishes, and the germline J gene fills in the end. The V and J genes are TRBV30 and TRBJ2-3, with 11 bases that match TRBD2. The germline gives CDR1 GTSNPN, CDR2 SVGIG (reference sequence). This CDR3 comprises 13 residues. The DNA read from the CDR3 is TGTGCCGGGAATCTAGCGGGAGGCACGCCG. It codes for CAGNLAGGTP. The CDR3, in full, reads CAGNLAGGTPQYF.